This T cell receptor (beta chain) was sequenced during a study of T cells after yellow fever vaccination. Study-wide results and caveats: Weaker overall was a secondary response that nonetheless peaked faster, on day 5 versus 15. CD4 and CD8 compartments shared a small share of clonotypes, likely from convergent recombination.

The TCR cDNA carried a universal primer site and UMIs from 5'RACE template switching. Each CDR3 protein is one row after TCRdb ran MiXCR on the 5' RACE reads. The sample shows about 310,000 distinct CDR3 sequences, 3.6% of them seen only once. Concerning this clonotype: Its matching antigen is unknown.

V shed 5 bases and J 0 bases; nucleotides not matched to a gene: 16. This CDR3 has 21 residues. Germline CDR1 and CDR2: SEHNR and FQNEAQ (reference sequence). This sample comprised PBMCs, obtained on the day of the yellow fever booster vaccination. This chain uses TRBV7-9 with TRBJ1-6; 10 bases are shared with TRBD1. The sequence was collected from a man aged 18 to 30 who received the YFV17D yellow fever vaccine. The CDR3 DNA follows: TGTGCCAGCAGCGCTCCCGGGACAGGGGCGCCGGACGGCTCCTATAATTCACCCCTCCACTTT. Its translation is CASSAPGTGAPDGSYNSPLHF.